This TCR beta chain was identified in a study of T cell responses to AZD1222 COVID-19 vaccine. Study-wide background: Pooling of second doses given at about 4 or about 12 weeks was done. Overall study results and limits: Repertoires were obtained solely post-peak T cell response. Baseline seropositivity characterized only 5 or 6 AZD1222 recipients. With two AZD1222 doses given, Spike-specific TCR breadth and depth both rose.

For this clone: The antigen is undetermined.

Measured with immunoSEQ multiplex PCR; TCRdb has only the in-frame clones, and not every one. The table includes 95,000 to 150,000 clones, around 91% detected once. Per germline, CDR1 SGHVS and CDR2 FQNEAQ. CDR3 length: 15 amino acids. J lost 4 bases, V lost 5 bases, and 3 bases had no gene match. The TCR sequence derives from an adult in good health. The V call is TRBV7-8, the J call TRBJ2-1; 12 bases line up with TRBD2. The source was peripheral blood, collected on day 0 of AZD1222 vaccination. The chain's CDR3 is CASSLTSGGYNEQFF. The CDR3 coding sequence is TGTGCCAGCAGCCTGACTAGCGGGGGATACAATGAGCAGTTCTTC.